This T cell receptor beta chain was found in a study of blood T cell repertoires in COVID-19. This clone was observed a handful of times. The protocol was immunoSEQ multiplex PCR, while the TCRdb copy is restricted to in-frame clones and leaves out a portion. Here the sample spans over 150,000 clones, roughly 78% being singletons. Germline lookup yields CDR1 LNHDA and CDR2 SQIVND (reference sequence). The CDR3 covers 15 residues. V was clipped by 3 bases and J by 6 bases, with 14 bases between them. Sequencing used peripheral blood. The TCR comes from an elderly man with acute or convalescent COVID-19. The chain couples TRBV19 to TRBJ2-2, with D perhaps matching TRBD2 (5 bases). CDR3 protein: CASSMGGGSAGELFF. As DNA, the CDR3 is TGTGCCAGTAGTATGGGCGGAGGCTCGGCCGGGGAGCTGTTTTTT.